This TCR beta chain was identified in a study of blood T cells in healthy people across ages. Notes on the study in general: Relative to aged donors, long-lived donors carried more naive CD4+ cells and displayed higher diversity. The study regarded diversity estimates from one million T cells as underestimates.

Alongside a J-beta primer mix, a sample-barcoded 5' primer served in a second PCR lasting roughly 6 to 11 cycles. TCRdb reanalysed the 5' RACE reads using MiXCR and keeps one entry per CDR3 protein. The table has approximately 810,000 distinct CDR3 sequences, roughly 26% seen once. The trim removed 2 bases at V and 5 bases at J, leaving 2 bases unmatched. The CDR3 totals 14 residues. Looked up from germline, CDR1 is MNHEY and CDR2 is SVGEGT. Comments on this clonotype: Its target is unknown.

The amount of total RNA extracted per sample was at least 6 micrograms. The specimen sequenced was blood. This chain links TRBV6-2 or TRBV6-3 with TRBJ2-3; 9 positions agree with TRBD1. The sequence was collected from a woman aged 80 or over in good health. As DNA, the CDR3 is TGTGCCAGCAGTTACGGACAGGGGAGAGATACGCAGTATTTT. Its translation: CASSYGQGRDTQYF.